The sequence of this TCR beta chain was determined in a study of cytomegalovirus exposure and HLA in healthy donors. This PCR relied on a set of 60 Vbeta primers and 13 Jbeta primers. The protocol was immunoSEQ multiplex PCR, while the TCRdb copy is restricted to in-frame clones and leaves out a portion. Of about 130,000 clones in the sample, 65% to 80% were seen once. Per the germline V gene, CDR1 is MNHNY and CDR2 is SVGAGI (reference sequence). There are 14 residues in the CDR3. Trimming took 11 bases from V and 5 from J, leaving 22 bases between them. Sequenced input: PBMCs. This chain connects TRBV6-6 to TRBJ2-7; TRBD2 might be the D (5 bases). The origin of this receptor is a man aged 35 to 55 in good health and CMV-seronegative. The CDR3 region has the DNA TGTGCCGCTCGGGGTCGAGTTGGTTCGGACGAGCAGTACTTC. It codes for CAARGRVGSDEQYF.